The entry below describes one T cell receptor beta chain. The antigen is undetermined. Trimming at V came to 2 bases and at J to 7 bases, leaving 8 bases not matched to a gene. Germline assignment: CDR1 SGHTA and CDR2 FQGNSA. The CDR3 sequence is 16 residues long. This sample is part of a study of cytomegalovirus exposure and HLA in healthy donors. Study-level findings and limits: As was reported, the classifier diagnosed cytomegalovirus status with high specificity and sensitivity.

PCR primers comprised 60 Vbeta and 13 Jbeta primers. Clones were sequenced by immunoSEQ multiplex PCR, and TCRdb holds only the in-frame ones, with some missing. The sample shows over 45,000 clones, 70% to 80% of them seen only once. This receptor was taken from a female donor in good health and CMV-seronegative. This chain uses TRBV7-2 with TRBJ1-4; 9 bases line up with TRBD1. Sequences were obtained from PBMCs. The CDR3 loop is CASSLSGQGRREKLFF. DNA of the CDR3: TGTGCCAGCAGCTTATCTGGACAGGGGAGGCGTGAAAAACTGTTTTTT.